What follows is one TCR beta chain and its context. In its sample, this clonotype was seen many times. Its antigen is not yet known. One base away there is no much larger clone; base qualities are not given. CDR1 and CDR2 are drawn from the germline V gene: ENHRY, SYGVKD. From its cysteine to its phenylalanine, the CDR3 spans 16 amino acids. The sequence is cut down to CDR3 DNA, 48 bases in frame from base 1. After removal of 10 bases from V and 2 bases from J, the junction retains 7 bases not matched to a gene. Only healthy Caucasian donors were included. The twin cohort consisted of three pairs of female monozygotic twins, all aged roughly 18 to 29 years. Using Miltenyi CD45RO+ enrichment and human naive T-cell isolation kits, memory (CD45RO+) and naive T cells were isolated from PBMC. The sample originates from a study of identical twins (dated by TCRdb to the mid-2010s). Regarding the study in general: The study deep-sequenced TCR alpha and beta repertoires from monozygotic twins, unrelated adults of various ages and cord blood to test whether fetal clonotypes persist. To rule out contamination, the twin experiments were replicated at different times with different library preparation protocols. Broad study findings and their caveats: In monozygotic twins, recombination models systematically underestimated out-of-frame TCR alpha sharing, but the models matched the sharing seen between unrelated individuals. Out-of-frame TCR alpha sequences shared between twins showed an excess of low generation-probability sequences compared with coincidental sharing between unrelated individuals. Abundant cord blood beta clonotypes had fewer insertions, young adult naive repertoires showed a similar but weaker trend, and memory repertoires showed no such trend. Zero-insertion analyses could be partly confounded by invariant T cells such as MAIT and iNKT, though diverse VJ usage argued against such confounding for most clonotypes. Because the same donors could not be followed over many years, conclusions were based on cross-sectional statistical analysis. In beta out-of-frame sequences, excess twin sharing was weaker, because having fewer shared sequences lowered the signal-to-noise ratio.

The library came from 5' RACE. TCRdb names Illumina HiSeq 2000 as the instrument used. Template switching introduced a universal primer binding site; the final cDNA contained a unique molecular identifier, enabling accurate counting of TCR cDNA molecules. Specific primers in the conserved constant-segment region were used to synthesize first-strand cDNA for the TCR alpha and beta chains. To control for contamination, each cDNA library was double barcoded with a SMART-Mk sample barcode plus Illumina barcodes. TruSeq adapter sequences and Illumina sample barcodes were added in two successive PCR steps. The TCR alpha and beta cDNA libraries were sequenced on the Illumina HiSeq platform using custom primers. Regarding the original processing steps: Raw reads were processed with MiGEC to extract unique molecular identifiers, and MiXCR was used to determine CDR3 positions. Recombination models were inferred per individual with the repgenHMM and IGoR tools using an EM algorithm. Shared clonotypes were analyzed with the tcR package in R, and sharing was normalized by the product of cloneset sizes. To study raw recombination without the effects of thymic and clonal selection, out-of-frame nonproductive sequences were analyzed. The public reads were quality trimmed at Q25 with fastp and then assembled into clones with MiXCR by TCRdb, keeping productive beta chains. Rows are combined by CDR3 protein, so each entry shows the most common genes and DNA. TCRdb, not the authors, supplied the V and J calls. The sample table records about 280,000 distinct CDR3 sequences; 6.5% to 9.5% of these occur just once. The ten biggest clones cover about 2.1% of the sample.

This same sample was also taken into another study, of yellow fever vaccine responses in identical twins. As the second paper documents: According to the authors, in identical twins the way T cells responded to vaccination appeared partly convergent and partly personalized. The study precisely tracked vaccine-responding T cell clones in identical twins.

The TCR comes from a woman between 18 and 30 years old in good health. This receptor chain uses TRBV10-3 and TRBJ2-6, with 11 middle bases fitting TRBD2. The sample was memory (CD45RO+) T cells sorted from blood. Interpreted using the paper, the cell subset or site label stands for: CD45RO+ enriched T cells. The CDR3 in this case is CATGLAESPGANVLTF. The bases read TGTGCCACGGGACTAGCGGAATCCCCTGGGGCCAACGTCCTGACTTTC.